This is a list of T cell receptor beta chains from one sample in a study of CD8 T cells in Susac syndrome. Each CDR3 protein is one row after TCRdb ran MiXCR on the immunoSEQ multiplex PCR reads. The data show under 250,000 distinct CDR3 sequences, 93% seen once. Sequencing was done on a sample of CD4+ T cells from PBMCs. The receptors derive from a human donor with multiple sclerosis. CDR3s include the opening cysteine and the closing phenylalanine or tryptophan. The D gene is left open where the match is weak. The size entry is marked missing in some rows and otherwise reads once, few, many or a size class.

cdr3_length	d_call	v_call	clone_size	j_call	cdr3_nt	cdr3_aa
15	TRBD1	TRBV5-1	.	TRBJ2-1	TGCGCCAGCAGCCAGACGGGACAGACCTACAATGAGCAGTTCTTC	CASSQTGQTYNEQFF
14	TRBD1	TRBV2	.	TRBJ2-3	TGTGCCAGCCAGGGACAGCGTCGTGCAGATACGCAGTATTTT	CASQGQRRADTQYF
13	.	TRBV20-1	.	TRBJ2-3	TGCAGTGCTAGGAGACAGCCGACAGATACGCAGTATTTT	CSARRQPTDTQYF
15	.	TRBV6-5	.	TRBJ2-7	TGTGCCAGCAGGAGCACGGCAGGGACTTCCCTCGAGCAGTACTTC	CASRSTAGTSLEQYF
14	.	TRBV27	.	TRBJ2-3	TGTGCCAGCAGTCCCCGTTGGCCACCGGATACGCAGTATTTT	CASSPRWPPDTQYF
13	TRBD2	TRBV30	once	TRBJ2-1	TGTGCCTGGAGTGTAGGAGCGGGAGGCGAGCAGTTCTTC	CAWSVGAGGEQFF
15	TRBD2	TRBV3-1	.	TRBJ2-1	TGTGCCAGCAGCCAAGGCCGGACTAGCATCGGTGAGCAGTTCTTC	CASSQGRTSIGEQFF
13	.	TRBV10-3	.	TRBJ1-2	TGTGCCATCAGTGAGCCAGGCAGCTATGGCTACACCTTC	CAISEPGSYGYTF
17	.	TRBV5-4	.	TRBJ2-2	TGTGCCAGCAGTATGCCGGCGGGAAGGGGAGGCACCGGGGAGCTGTTTTTT	CASSMPAGRGGTGELFF
13	.	TRBV12-5	.	TRBJ2-1	TGTGCTAGTGGTTTGGTGGTAGCCAATGAGCAGTTCTTC	CASGLVVANEQFF
15	.	TRBV12-3/TRBV12-4	.	TRBJ2-2	TGTGCCAGCAGCCTCGACTACGAGAACACCGGGGAGCTGTTTTTT	CASSLDYENTGELFF
13	.	TRBV28	.	TRBJ1-5	TGTGCCATCCGAGGGGCAGGCGGGCAGCCCCAGCATTTT	CAIRGAGGQPQHF
13	TRBD1	TRBV9	.	TRBJ1-5	TGTGCCAGCAGCGCGCAGGGGGACCAGCCCCAGCATTTT	CASSAQGDQPQHF
18	TRBD2	TRBV6-1	.	TRBJ2-7	TGTGCCAGCAGTGACTACGGGACTAGCGGGGGGTACACCTACGAGCAGTACTTC	CASSDYGTSGGYTYEQYF
15	TRBD1	TRBV7-2	.	TRBJ1-5	TGTGCCAGCAGCCGAGCCGGGACAGGGACACAGCCCCAGCATTTT	CASSRAGTGTQPQHF
15	.	TRBV30	.	TRBJ2-6	TGTGCCGGCGGCGGTGGTAGCTCTGGGGCCAACGTCCTGACTTTC	CAGGGGSSGANVLTF
13	.	TRBV20-1	.	TRBJ2-5	TGCAGTGCCTCAGGGGTGTACCAAGAGACCCAGTACTTC	CSASGVYQETQYF
15	.	TRBV12-3/TRBV12-4	.	TRBJ1-5	TGTGCCAGCAGTTTACGGGGCGTCCCCAATCAGCCCCAGCATTTT	CASSLRGVPNQPQHF
14	.	TRBV29-1	.	TRBJ2-2	TGCAGCGTTGAACACGTGGGCGCGGGCGGGGAGCTGTTTTTT	CSVEHVGAGGELFF
14	.	TRBV20-1	.	TRBJ1-1	TGCAGTGCTAGAGATCTTAGAGGATGGGCTGAAGCTTTCTTT	CSARDLRGWAEAFF
15	.	TRBV9	.	TRBJ2-3	TGTGCCAGCAGCCTGGACATATCTAGCACAGATACGCAGTATTTT	CASSLDISSTDTQYF
16	.	TRBV3-1	.	TRBJ2-6	TGTGCCAGCCGGCCTAGGGAGTTCTCTGGGGCCAACGTCCTGACTTTC	CASRPREFSGANVLTF
14	.	TRBV12-3/TRBV12-4	.	TRBJ2-7	TGTGCCAGCAGAGCCAATGGGGAAACCTACGAGCAGTACTTC	CASRANGETYEQYF
15	TRBD1	TRBV28	once	TRBJ1-4	TGTGCTACCAGAGGGGGCGCGGATGAGGGTGAAAAACTGTTTTTT	CATRGGADEGEKLFF
15	.	TRBV7-2	.	TRBJ2-5	TGTGCCAGCAGCTCCCCACGGTCCTACGTGGAGACCCAGTACTTC	CASSSPRSYVETQYF
17	TRBD2	TRBV18	.	TRBJ2-1	TGTGCCAGCTCACCCCTGGGGCGGGAGCTCTCCTACAATGAGCAGTTCTTC	CASSPLGRELSYNEQFF
18	TRBD1	TRBV5-1	.	TRBJ2-6	TGCGCCAGCAGCTTGGATGGGACAGGAAACTCTGGGGCCAACGTCCTGACTTTC	CASSLDGTGNSGANVLTF
17	TRBD2	TRBV28	.	TRBJ2-5	TGTGCCAGCAGTTCCGGGACTAGCGGGAGAAGGGCAGAGACCCAGTACTTC	CASSSGTSGRRAETQYF
21	TRBD1	TRBV3-1	.	TRBJ2-7	TGTGCCAGCAGCCCGGCGGACAGGGTCCCTCTCCTAGGCAGCCCTTACTACGAGCAGTACTTC	CASSPADRVPLLGSPYYEQYF
13	.	TRBV20-1	.	TRBJ2-3	TGCAGTGCTAGGGGCGGGACGGGAGATACGCAGTATTTT	CSARGGTGDTQYF
16	.	TRBV5-4	.	TRBJ2-4	TGTGCCAGCAGCAGCGGGACAGATAGAGCCAAAAACATTCAGTACTTC	CASSSGTDRAKNIQYF
14	.	TRBV20-1	.	TRBJ2-2	TGCAGTGCTAGAACCCGACAGAACACCGGGGAGCTGTTTTTT	CSARTRQNTGELFF
15	TRBD2	TRBV19	.	TRBJ2-2	TGTGCCAGTAGTATAACGGGAGGGCCCACCGGGGAGCTGTTTTTT	CASSITGGPTGELFF
16	.	TRBV18	.	TRBJ1-2	TGTGCCAGCTCACCACTTTTAGTAAATCGGAACTATGGCTACACCTTC	CASSPLLVNRNYGYTF
16	TRBD1	TRBV30	.	TRBJ2-2	TGTGCCTGGAGTGTACCGCGACAGGGTAGCACCGGGGAGCTGTTTTTT	CAWSVPRQGSTGELFF
12	.	TRBV25-1	.	TRBJ1-4	TGTGCCAGCAGTGGGCCTAATGAAAAACTGTTTTTT	CASSGPNEKLFF
13	.	TRBV7-2	.	TRBJ1-3	TGTGCCAGCAGCACCACATGGGGGAACACCATATATTTT	CASSTTWGNTIYF
15	TRBD1	TRBV30	.	TRBJ1-1	TGTGCCTGGGGGGCCTCCTACTCAGGGGGAGCTGAAGCTTTCTTT	CAWGASYSGGAEAFF
17	TRBD1	TRBV5-1	.	TRBJ1-2	TGCGCCAGCAGCTTGGAGTATACAGGGGGCAGGGAAAATGGCTACACCTTC	CASSLEYTGGRENGYTF
17	.	TRBV6-1	.	TRBJ1-6	TGTGCCAGCACTCCTACGGGACCGAGCTCCTATAATTCACCCCTCCACTTT	CASTPTGPSSYNSPLHF
15	.	TRBV10-3	.	TRBJ2-1	TGTGCCATCAGCAGAACCTCTAGCGCGGGTGAAGAGCAGTTCTTC	CAISRTSSAGEEQFF
15	.	TRBV12-3/TRBV12-4	.	TRBJ2-1	TGTGCCAGCAGTTTCCCGGGACGCGGCGGTAATGAGCAGTTCTTC	CASSFPGRGGNEQFF
12	.	TRBV15	once	TRBJ1-2	TGTGCCACCAGCCCAGCGAGTGGTGGCTACACCTTC	CATSPASGGYTF
12	.	TRBV29-1	.	TRBJ2-1	TGCAGCGTTGATCTGGCCAACAATGAGCAGTTCTTC	CSVDLANNEQFF
18	.	TRBV5-4	.	TRBJ2-6	TGTGCCAGCAGCTTGGCTGGGGGCAGGGGGGTTGGGGCCAACGTCCTGACTTTC	CASSLAGGRGVGANVLTF
14	TRBD1	TRBV24-1	.	TRBJ1-2	TGTGCCACCAGTGATTTGGACAGGGTCTATGGCTACACCTTC	CATSDLDRVYGYTF
12	.	TRBV20-1	.	TRBJ2-1	TGCAGTGCTAGAGGGACGTACAATGAGCAGTTCTTC	CSARGTYNEQFF
13	.	TRBV29-1	.	TRBJ1-1	TGCAGCGTTGAAGAGGGGGGGAACACTGAAGCTTTCTTT	CSVEEGGNTEAFF
16	.	TRBV6-1	.	TRBJ2-3	TGTGCCAGCAGAAACAGGGACCGATTCCGCACAGATACGCAGTATTTT	CASRNRDRFRTDTQYF
13	.	TRBV18	.	TRBJ2-5	TGTGCCTCACTTGGAGGGCAGGAGGAGACCCAGTACTTC	CASLGGQEETQYF
13	.	TRBV2	.	TRBJ1-2	TGTGCCAGCAGTATCGGGGGCTACTATGGCTACACCTTC	CASSIGGYYGYTF
16	.	TRBV6-5	.	TRBJ2-6	TGTGCCAGCAGTTATAGGAGGTTCTCTGGGGCCAACGTCCTGACTTTC	CASSYRRFSGANVLTF
12	.	TRBV6-6	.	TRBJ1-5	TGTGCCAGCAGTTACATGGGGCAGCCCCAGCATTTT	CASSYMGQPQHF
15	TRBD1	TRBV4-1	.	TRBJ1-5	TGCGCCAGCAGCCAGGGGGACAGGGGGGTAGGGCCCCAGCATTTT	CASSQGDRGVGPQHF
15	.	TRBV20-1	.	TRBJ1-1	TGCAGTACTAGAGTAGGGAGAGCAATGAACACTGAAGCTTTCTTT	CSTRVGRAMNTEAFF
13	.	TRBV5-1	.	TRBJ2-1	TGCGCCAGCAGCTTGAACGAGAACAATGAGCAGTTCTTC	CASSLNENNEQFF
14	.	TRBV7-9	.	TRBJ1-2	TGTGCCAGCAGCCCCTGGACAGCTAACTATGGCTACACCTTC	CASSPWTANYGYTF
15	TRBD1	TRBV5-4	.	TRBJ1-4	TGTGCCAGCGGACGACGACAGGGATCTAATGAAAAACTGTTTTTT	CASGRRQGSNEKLFF
15	TRBD1	TRBV10-3	.	TRBJ2-6	TGTGCCATCAAAGCTGAGGGACAGGGGAATTTCGTCCTGACTTTC	CAIKAEGQGNFVLTF
15	TRBD1	TRBV10-2	.	TRBJ1-2	TGCGCCAGCAGTGAGCCGCCGGGGACAGGGGTTGGCTACACCTTC	CASSEPPGTGVGYTF